The present TCR beta chain was sequenced within a study of tissue T cells after allogeneic stem cell transplantation. Whole-study results and caveats: Only a limited share of tissue TCRs appeared in blood or spleen. Across patients, clones rarely overlapped, yet motif clusters were shared tissue-specifically. Anatomically similar tissues had similar TCR repertoires within each patient.

Within the sample, this clone is large (0.1 to 1%). Its antigen is unknown. The genes are named according to mouse. Time point specified: mouse harvest day 7 after allogeneic transplant. Mouse grafts combined 10^7 T-cell-depleted bone marrow cells with 10^6 splenic CD5+ T cells. Tissues came from B6→BALB/c major-mismatch GVHD mice at day 7 or 14. Generated by immunoSEQ multiplex PCR, the TCRdb table keeps only in-frame clones and is missing some. This repertoire shows 8,500 to 9,500 clones, 45% to 50% found once; its top ten account for around 7%. Input material: gut tissue. This receptor was obtained from a female BALB/c mouse given C57BL/6 T cells with graft-versus-host disease after an allogeneic hematopoietic cell transplant.

The CDR3 sequence is CASSLRVNQDTQYF. Partial CDR3 DNA: TGTGCAAGCAGCTTAAGGGTTAACCAAGACACCCAGTAC. The chain is built from TRBV16 and TRBJ2-5; D gene ambiguous. The read gets to within 1 residue of the CDR3 end, and the germline J gene fills in the rest. Germline assignment: CDR1 SGHSA and CDR2 FRNQAP. V lost 2 bases, J lost 0 bases, and 6 bases lay in between. The CDR3 contains 14 residues.